The clone carrying this T cell receptor beta chain was picked up many times. Its antigen remains unidentified. V was clipped by 3 bases and J by 6 bases, with 13 bases between them. Germline V lookup: CDR1 SGHRS, CDR2 YFSETQ. This CDR3 contains 15 residues. The data belong to a study of T-cell memory formation after mild COVID-19. Study findings and constraints: Cross-reactive memory appears to have joined, as suggested by some responding clones showing up in pre-infection memory.

In TCRdb, the 5' RACE reads were re-called with MiXCR into one record per CDR3 protein. The sample has roughly 150,000 distinct CDR3 sequences; about 14% are singletons. Sequenced: PBMCs or a T cell subset sorted from them (not recorded which). The rearrangement joins TRBV5-1 to TRBJ1-6, with TRBD1 as a possible D gene (6 bases). The TCR sequence derives from an adult woman who had mild COVID-19 (a few samples of this study predate the infection). Cell type and time point are not known. The CDR3 region has the DNA TGCGCCAGCAGCTCGAACGGGGGCATTAATTCACCCCTCCACTTT. Translated, it gives CASSSNGGINSPLHF.